This entry concerns a single TCR beta chain. TCRdb fed the 5' RACE reads into MiXCR, producing one record per CDR3 protein. In the table there are tens of thousands of distinct CDR3 sequences, roughly 9% of which are singletons. J was trimmed by 7 bases and V by 5 bases; bases with no gene match: 6. This CDR3 has 13 amino acids. CDR1 is SEHNR and CDR2 is FQNEAQ in the germline V gene (reference sequence). This sample is drawn from a study of early T cells in non-severe SARS-CoV-2 infection. This clonotype was obtained from an adult who was a healthcare worker with PCR-confirmed SARS-CoV-2 infection or an uninfected control (not recorded which). The material sequenced was whole blood. This sequence joins TRBV7-9 and TRBJ1-2, with 8 bases identical to TRBD1. CDR3 sequence: CASSPRTGFGYTF. The DNA of the CDR3 is TGTGCCAGCAGCCCCAGGACAGGGTTTGGCTACACCTTC.